Below are 21 T cell receptor beta chains sequenced from a single sample in a study of T cells in Graves' hyperthyroidism and ophthalmopathy. Amplified TCR beta CDR3 regions came from RNA transcripts. First-round RT-PCR with HTBI primers amplified the TCR CDR3 region. TCRdb redid the calling of the multiplex PCR reads with MiXCR, one entry per CDR3 protein. This table holds more than 350,000 distinct CDR3 sequences, 15% found once. The sample taken for sequencing was blood. Receptors were obtained from a woman under 40 with Graves' hyperthyroidism.

This clonotype was observed many times. The chain links TRBV3-1 to TRBJ1-1, with 11 bases aligning to TRBD1. There are 14 residues in the CDR3. V was clipped by 4 bases and J by 7 bases; unmatched bases: 5. CDR1 LGHDT and CDR2 YNNKEL come from the germline V gene (reference sequence). In DNA, the CDR3 is TGTGCCAGCAGCCCCGGGACAGGGGGAATTGAAGCTTTCTTT. Its protein is CASSPGTGGIEAFF. The whole variable domain, remainder taken from reference TRBV3-1 and TRBJ1-1, is DTAVSQTPKYLVTQMGNDKSIKCEQNLGHDTMYWYKQDSKKFLKIMFSYNNKELIINETVPNRFSPKSPDKAHLNLHINSLELGDSAVYFCASSPGTGGIEAFFGQGTRLTVV.

At least ten counts were recorded for this clonotype. The genes are TRBV18 and TRBJ2-1; unclear D gene. Germline V CDR1 and CDR2: KGHSH, LQKENI. This CDR3 is built from 15 residues. V lost 3 bases, J lost 0 bases, and 9 bases lay in between. CDR3 coding DNA: TGTGCCAGCTCACCCTCCTTTAGCTCCTACAATGAGCAGTTCTTC. Translated, it gives CASSPSFSSYNEQFF.

This chain joins TRBV6-5 and TRBJ2-3; D remains unclear. V lost 2 bases, J lost 5 bases, and 17 bases lay in between. This CDR3 has 16 residues. The germline V gene encodes CDR1 MNHEY and CDR2 SVGAGI. The CDR3 sequence is CASSYLLGPNGDTQYF. CDR3 DNA: TGTGCCAGCAGTTACCTGTTAGGGCCAAATGGAGATACGCAGTATTTT.

This clonotype occurred a few times. The CDR3 bases are TGTGCCACCCGGGGGCAGGGTATCTACGAGCAGTACTTC. Translation gives CATRGQGIYEQYF. The chain has TRBV27 and TRBJ2-7, with D tentatively TRBD1 or TRBD2 (6 bases each). With 10 bases removed from V and 3 bases from J, the gap between germline ends came to 16 bases. Germline V lookup: CDR1 MNHEY, CDR2 SMNVEV (reference sequence). The CDR3 consists of 13 residues.

Ten or more counts support this clonotype. This chain links TRBV5-6 with TRBJ1-1, with unresolved D. The V gene's germline CDR1 is SGHDT and CDR2 YYEEEE. The CDR3 loop spans 13 amino acids. Trimming removed 2 bases from V and 4 bases from J, with 9 bases in between. Here the CDR3 DNA reads TGTGCCAGCAGCTTCCGATGGGGCACTGAAGCTTTCTTT. This codes for CASSFRWGTEAFF.

This clonotype showed up many times. The chain has TRBV28 and TRBJ2-7, with D perhaps matching TRBD1 or TRBD2 (5 bases each). V gave up 4 bases and J gave up 1 base, with 14 bases separating them. The CDR3 is 15 amino acids. CDR1 MDHEN and CDR2 SYDVKM come from the germline V gene. The CDR3 DNA follows: TGTGCCAGCAGTTCGCCGGGACGGATATCCTACGAGCAGTACTTC. Its protein product is CASSSPGRISYEQYF.

This clonotype was detected ten times or more. The chain has TRBV18 and TRBJ2-1, with a possible D match to TRBD2 (6 bases). Trimming stripped 4 bases from V and 4 bases from J, with 17 bases between. The CDR3 contains 16 residues. The germline V gene encodes CDR1 KGHSH and CDR2 LQKENI. CDR3 residues: CASSRAILASYNEQFF. The CDR3, as DNA: TGTGCCAGCTCACGGGCCATCCTAGCGTCATACAATGAGCAGTTCTTC.

As concerns this clonotype: Without the conserved terminal phenylalanine or tryptophan, this CDR3 likely stems from a read error. The J gene is TRBJ2-7, the V gene TRBV7-2, with unresolved D. This CDR3 is 13 amino acids long. CDR1 SGHTA and CDR2 FQGNSA come from the germline V gene. V was cut by 2 bases and J by 4 bases, with 9 bases left in between. The CDR3 sequence is CASSLRARYEQYL. Written as DNA, the CDR3 is TGTGCCAGCAGCTTAAGGGCCAGATACGAGCAGTACCTC.

This clonotype was counted many times. The chain has TRBV28 and TRBJ2-1; 11 bases align to TRBD2. The V and J ends lost 7 bases and 7 bases, in that order; junction bases with no gene match: 9. Germline CDR1 reads MDHEN; CDR2 reads SYDVKM. The CDR3 spans 15 residues. The CDR3 bases are TGTGCCAGCACCCTGACTAGCGGGACATGGAATGAGCAGTTCTTC. Translation gives CASTLTSGTWNEQFF.

The chain couples TRBV4-1 to TRBJ2-2; D uncertain. The CDR3 has 15 amino acids. V gave up 0 bases and J gave up 4 bases, with 9 bases separating them. Per germline, CDR1 MGHRA and CDR2 YSYEKL. The CDR3 sequence: CASSQENGPTGELFF. CDR3 DNA sequence: TGCGCCAGCAGCCAAGAAAACGGACCCACCGGGGAGCTGTTTTTT.

This clonotype was observed many times. This chain joins TRBV28 and TRBJ2-4, with a weak D call TRBD2 (5 bases). Per germline, CDR1 MDHEN and CDR2 SYDVKM. Trimming shortened V by 3 bases and J by 0 bases, and 6 bases separated the two germline ends. There are 14 residues in the CDR3. CDR3 DNA sequence: TGTGCCAGCAGTTTTGAGGGAGCCAAAAACATTCAGTACTTC. Translation: CASSFEGAKNIQYF.

This clonotype occurred many times. The chain uses TRBV27 and TRBJ2-1, with D maybe TRBD1 (5 bases). The CDR3 is 22 amino acids. CDR1 and CDR2 (germline): MNHEY, SMNVEV (reference sequence). V was clipped by 1 base and J by 8 bases, with 36 bases between them. In nucleotides, the CDR3 is TGTGCCAGCAGTTTATGGGGCAGGTTTAGAGTGAAGGGGCTAGACGTTAGTGATGAGCAGTTCTTC. It codes for CASSLWGRFRVKGLDVSDEQFF.

This clonotype is a singleton in its sample. The chain carries TRBV10-3 and TRBJ1-5, with TRBD1 as a possible D gene (5 bases). This CDR3 contains 14 residues. CDR1 and CDR2 from the germline V gene are ENHRY and SYGVKD. With 6 bases removed from V and 6 bases from J, the gap between germline ends came to 15 bases. CDR3 in DNA: TGTGCCATCAGGGGGGGATCGGTAGGTCAGCCCCAGCATTTT. It codes for CAIRGGSVGQPQHF.

This clonotype appeared a few times. The chain uses TRBV6-1 and TRBJ1-2, with TRBD1 matching over 10 bases. V lost 6 bases, J lost 7 bases, and 2 bases stayed unmatched. The CDR3 sequence is 12 residues long. The V gene's germline CDR1 is MNHNS and CDR2 SASEGT. The CDR3 region has the DNA TGTGCCAGCAGAGGACAGGGGGGTGGCTACACCTTC. It encodes CASRGQGGGYTF.

At least ten counts were recorded for this clonotype. V gene TRBV5-1 combines with J gene TRBJ2-3; maybe TRBD1 (6 bases). The CDR3 has 15 residues. CDR1 is SGHRS, CDR2 YFSETQ, per germline. V was trimmed by 5 bases and J by 4 bases, leaving 17 bases between them. The CDR3 region has the DNA TGCGCCAGCAGTACGACAGGCGGACGAGCAGATACGCAGTATTTT. This encodes CASSTTGGRADTQYF.

This clonotype was seen ten or more times. J is TRBJ2-3 and V is TRBV11-2; 12 nucleotides align to TRBD2. V shed 1 base, J shed 3 bases, and the junction held 8 bases outside the gene matches. The germline V gene encodes CDR1 SGHAT and CDR2 FQNNGV. CDR3 length equals 18 residues. CDR3 protein: CASSLALLAGGPTDTQYF. The CDR3 bases are TGTGCCAGCAGCTTAGCCCTTCTAGCGGGAGGGCCGACAGATACGCAGTATTTT.

The gene calls are TRBV10-3 and TRBJ1-5; D is possibly TRBD1 (5 bases). Germline-derived CDR1 and CDR2 are ENHRY and SYGVKD. The length of the CDR3 is 14 residues. V lost 8 bases to trimming and J lost 3 bases, with 14 bases between them. The CDR3 bases are TGTGCCATCGGACCGGGGACCGCCAATCAGCCCCAGCATTTT. Translating gives CAIGPGTANQPQHF.

J is TRBJ1-1 and V is TRBV5-5; 8 nucleotides line up with TRBD1. Looked up from germline, CDR1 is SGHKS and CDR2 is YYEKEE (reference sequence). J lost 8 bases, V lost 3 bases, and 3 bases had no gene match. This CDR3 comprises 12 residues. The CDR3 loop is CASSWTGYEAFF. CDR3 DNA sequence: TGTGCCAGCAGCTGGACAGGGTACGAAGCTTTCTTT.

This clonotype was counted a few times. The rearrangement links TRBV20-1 to TRBJ1-5, with 8 bases lining up with TRBD1. The CDR3 has 12 amino acids. The germline V gene has CDR1 DFQATT and CDR2 SNEGSKA (reference sequence). Losses at the gene ends were 8 bases for V and 4 bases for J; bases not matched to a gene: 4. In nucleotides, the CDR3 is TGCAGTCCAGGACAGGGTAATCAGCCCCAGCATTTT. It encodes CSPGQGNQPQHF.

The sample holds a few counts of this clonotype. The chain couples TRBV15 to TRBJ1-2; D gene uncertain. Germline V gives CDR1 LNHNV, CDR2 YYDKDF (reference sequence). The CDR3 runs 17 residues. Between the trimmed V and J ends, which lost 1 base and 0 bases, there was a span of 15 bases. The CDR3 loop is CATSRVGYKSANYGYTF. The CDR3 DNA follows: TGTGCCACCAGCAGAGTAGGTTACAAGTCAGCTAACTATGGCTACACCTTC. Using reference TRBV15 and TRBJ1-2 for the parts outside the CDR3, the full variable domain is DAMVIQNPRYQVTQFGKPVTLSCSQTLNHNVMYWYQQKSSQAPKLLFHYYDKDFNNEADTPDNFQSRRPNTSFCFLDIRSPGLGDTAMYLCATSRVGYKSANYGYTFGSGTRLTVV.

Only a few counts were recorded for this clonotype. This rearrangement joins TRBV7-2 to TRBJ1-4, with 7 nucleotides matching TRBD1. Germline V lookup: CDR1 SGHTA, CDR2 FQGNSA. The CDR3 loop spans 15 amino acids. The trim removed 5 bases at V and 8 bases at J, leaving 11 bases unmatched. CDR3 sequence reads: CASSTLGQGVEKLFF. CDR3 sequence (DNA): TGTGCCAGCAGCACCCTGGGTCAGGGGGTGGAAAAACTGTTTTTT. Full variable domain (rest looked up from reference TRBV7-2 and TRBJ1-4): GAGVSQSPSNKVTEKGKDVELRCDPISGHTALYWYRQSLGQGLEFLIYFQGNSAPDKSGLPSDRFSAERTGGSVSTLTIQRTQQEDSAVYLCASSTLGQGVEKLFFGSGTQLSVL.